These 26 T cell receptor beta chains share one sample of origin, sequenced in a study of blood T cell repertoires in COVID-19. TCRdb's table, derived via immunoSEQ multiplex PCR, lists solely in-frame clones and lacks some. Among some 340,000 clones, 85% were seen once, and the ten largest hold under 4%. The sample was peripheral blood. The receptors here all came from a woman younger than 30 with acute or convalescent COVID-19.

The rearrangement joins TRBV6-1 to TRBJ2-2; tentatively, D is TRBD2 (5 bases). The germline gives CDR1 MNHNS, CDR2 SASEGT. V lost 7 bases and J 4 bases, leaving 13 bases between the germline ends. The CDR3 consists of 14 residues. The CDR3 DNA sequence: TGTGCCAGCAACGGGGAGTCGGTCACCGGGGAGCTGTTTTTT. This translates into CASNGESVTGELFF.

The rearrangement links TRBV28 to TRBJ2-4; no reliable D call. Trimming left V 6 bases short and J 3 bases short, with 15 bases between. Germline values: CDR1 MDHEN, CDR2 SYDVKM. This CDR3 spans 15 amino acids. CDR3 DNA: TGTGCCAGCAGGGTGGGTCCTTCGGGCAAAAACATTCAGTACTTC. As protein: CASRVGPSGKNIQYF.

V is TRBV11-2 and J is TRBJ1-3, with 7 bases that match TRBD1. Germline V gives CDR1 SGHAT, CDR2 FQNNGV. This CDR3 is built from 15 residues. V lost 5 bases, J lost 0 bases, and 4 bases stayed unmatched. Here the CDR3 DNA reads TGTGCCAGCAGCACACAGGGGAGCTCTGGAAACACCATATATTTT. Protein product: CASSTQGSSGNTIYF.

The rearrangement uses TRBV7-9 and TRBJ1-2, with D perhaps matching TRBD1 (6 bases). The CDR3 spans 11 residues. Trimming took 6 bases from V and 8 from J, leaving 10 bases between them. Germline lookup yields CDR1 SEHNR and CDR2 FQNEAQ (reference sequence). The CDR3 loop reads CASRPGEGYTF. In DNA form, the CDR3 reads TGTGCCAGCAGACCAGGGGAAGGCTACACCTTC.

The chain has TRBV5-1 and TRBJ1-1; a possible D gene is TRBD1 (5 bases). V dropped 4 bases and J dropped 2 bases, with 12 bases sitting between them. Germline lookup yields CDR1 SGHRS and CDR2 YFSETQ. The CDR3 spans 14 residues. CDR3 coding DNA: TGCGCCAGCAGCCCCAAAGACAGTAACACTGAAGCTTTCTTT. It encodes CASSPKDSNTEAFF.

This clone was found a few times. This chain connects TRBV20-1 to TRBJ2-7; possibly TRBD2 for D (5 bases). CDR3 length equals 11 residues. Deletions cut 7 bases from V and 2 bases from J, with 9 bases between. Germline V lookup: CDR1 DFQATT, CDR2 SNEGSKA (reference sequence). The DNA of the CDR3 is TGCAGTGTCGGGGTAGCCTACGAGCAGTACTTC. Translated, it gives CSVGVAYEQYF.

The V gene is TRBV28, the J gene TRBJ1-1; no reliable D call. Trimming left V 5 bases short and J 1 base short, with 8 bases between. Germline CDR1 is MDHEN and CDR2 is SYDVKM. The CDR3 spans 13 residues. CDR3 sequence (DNA): TGTGCCAGCAGTCCCGACAAGAACACTGAAGCTTTCTTT. It encodes CASSPDKNTEAFF.

The gene calls are TRBV25-1 and TRBJ1-2; D may be TRBD1 (5 bases). Per the germline V gene, CDR1 is MGHDK and CDR2 is SYGVNS. V was clipped by 6 bases and J by 3 bases, with 11 bases between them. There are 13 residues in the CDR3. CDR3 bases: TGTGCCAGCAGCTGGGGGAGGGACTATGGCTACACCTTC. Translation gives CASSWGRDYGYTF.

The rearrangement joins TRBV7-6 to TRBJ2-1, with 10 bases that match TRBD1. The CDR3 contains 15 residues. V gave up 3 bases and J gave up 7 bases; unmatched junction bases: 6. Germline values: CDR1 SGHVS, CDR2 FNYEAQ. CDR3 region: CASSFQRTGGNEQFF. DNA of the CDR3: TGTGCCAGCAGCTTTCAACGGACAGGGGGTAATGAGCAGTTCTTC.

This clone was found once. The chain links TRBV4-1 to TRBJ2-7, with 8 bases identical to TRBD1. The CDR3 is 14 residues long. Losses at the gene ends were 8 bases for V and 0 bases for J; bases not matched to a gene: 6. CDR1 and CDR2 from the germline V gene are MGHRA and YSYEKL. The CDR3 nucleotides read TGCGCCAGCTCACCGGGACAGGTCTCCTACGAGCAGTACTTC. Translating it yields CASSPGQVSYEQYF.

The rearrangement uses TRBV3-1 (or the pseudogene TRBV3-2) and TRBJ2-5; 7 nucleotides align to TRBD1. This CDR3 is built from 14 residues. V was clipped by 1 base and J by 2 bases; unmatched bases: 1. CDR1 and CDR2 (germline): LGHDT, YNNKEL (reference sequence). The DNA of the CDR3 is TGTGCCAGCAGCCAAGGGGACAGTCAAGAGACCCAGTACTTC. It encodes CASSQGDSQETQYF.

V usage is TRBV2 and J usage is TRBJ1-5; 9 bases map to TRBD1. Germline V CDR1 and CDR2: SNHLY, FYNNEI. The trim removed 3 bases at V and 8 bases at J, leaving 2 bases unmatched. There are 13 residues in the CDR3. CDR3 nucleotide sequence: TGTGCCAGCAGTGATGGGACAGGGAAGCCCCAGCATTTT. Amino acids: CASSDGTGKPQHF.

The chain couples TRBV11-2 to TRBJ2-3, with a weak D call TRBD2 (7 bases). The V gene lost 0 bases and the J gene lost 9 bases, with 22 bases spanning the gap. Germline values: CDR1 SGHAT, CDR2 FQNNGV. The CDR3 spans 17 residues. CDR3 DNA: TGTGCCAGCAGCTTAGACAGTGCGGGGGCCCGGAGTGGGACGCAGTATTTT. It is translated as CASSLDSAGARSGTQYF.

J is TRBJ2-1 and V is TRBV5-1; the D gene is possibly TRBD2 (6 bases). The CDR3 totals 15 residues. V was clipped by 0 bases and J by 7 bases, with 14 bases between them. CDR1 is SGHRS and CDR2 is YFSETQ in the germline V gene. The CDR3 spells CASSLGTTVLNEQFF. CDR3 coding DNA: TGCGCCAGCAGCTTGGGGACTACCGTCTTGAATGAGCAGTTCTTC.

This chain joins TRBV29-1 and TRBJ2-7, with 8 positions matching TRBD1. The trim removed 6 bases at V and 3 bases at J, leaving 10 bases unmatched. The CDR3 covers 14 residues. Germline assignment: CDR1 SQVTM and CDR2 ANQGSEA. CDR3 protein: CSVRIWDRSYEQYF. The CDR3, as DNA: TGCAGCGTCAGAATTTGGGACAGGAGCTACGAGCAGTACTTC.

This chain joins TRBV12-3 or TRBV12-4 and TRBJ2-5; weak D call: TRBD1 (6 bases). V lost 7 bases, J lost 7 bases, and 16 bases lay in between. This CDR3 is built from 13 residues. The CDR3 DNA is TGTGCCAGCACCGAAGGACAGCCGGGGACCCAGTACTTC. It specifies CASTEGQPGTQYF.

The V gene is TRBV5-6, the J gene TRBJ1-6; D possibly corresponds to TRBD1 (6 bases). CDR3 length: 14 amino acids. Trimming took 5 bases from V and 7 from J, leaving 13 bases between them. CDR1 is SGHDT and CDR2 is YYEEEE in the germline V gene. The CDR3 reads CASRTRTVNSPLHF. CDR3 bases: TGTGCCAGCAGAACTAGGACAGTAAATTCACCCCTCCACTTT. Full variable domain (outside the CDR3, taken from reference TRBV5-6 and TRBJ1-6): DAGVTQSPTHLIKTRGQQVTLRCSPKSGHDTVSWYQQALGQGPQFIFQYYEEEERQRGNFPDRFSGHQFPNYSSELNVNALLLGDSALYLCASRTRTVNSPLHFGNGTRLTVT.

The CDR3 is CASSKAQGYEQFF. CDR3 nucleotide sequence: TGCGCCAGCAGCAAGGCACAGGGTTATGAGCAGTTCTTC. The V call is TRBV5-1, the J call TRBJ2-1; D is perhaps TRBD1 (6 bases). Trimming left V 4 bases short and J 8 bases short, with 13 bases between. The CDR3 is made up of 13 amino acids. In germline, CDR1 is SGHRS, CDR2 YFSETQ. The full variable domain, rest sourced from reference TRBV5-1 and TRBJ2-1, is KAGVTQTPRYLIKTRGQQVTLSCSPISGHRSVSWYQQTPGQGLQFLFEYFSETQRNKGNFPGRFSGRQFSNSRSEMNVSTLELGDSALYLCASSKAQGYEQFFGPGTRLTVL.

As concerns this clone: The junction shows a germline mismatch at one end, possibly a read error. The chain joins TRBV7-3 to TRBJ2-7; 9 bases fit TRBD1. Germline V gene data show CDR1 as SGHTA and CDR2 as FQGTGA. CDR3 length: 11 residues. CDR3 bases: TGTGCCAGCAGCGACGGGACAGGGCTGAACTTC. Its translation is CASSDGTGLNF.

The chain is built from TRBV6-6 and TRBJ2-1; TRBD2 agrees at 12 bases. The germline V gene encodes CDR1 MNHNY and CDR2 SVGAGI (reference sequence). The V gene end was trimmed by 6 bases and the J gene end by 7 bases; junction bases not matched to a gene: 4. The CDR3 covers 14 residues. CDR3: CASRGTSGRNEQFF. In nucleotides, the CDR3 is TGTGCCAGCAGGGGGACTAGCGGGCGGAATGAGCAGTTCTTC.

V usage is TRBV28 and J usage is TRBJ1-4, with D perhaps matching TRBD1 (5 bases). The CDR3 is 16 residues long. CDR1 is MDHEN and CDR2 is SYDVKM in the germline V gene. Trimming left V 5 bases short and J 0 bases short, with 13 bases between. The CDR3 reads CASSRTKEATNEKLFF. Written as DNA, the CDR3 is TGTGCCAGCAGTCGGACAAAGGAAGCAACTAATGAAAAACTGTTTTTT.

This chain joins TRBV6-1 and TRBJ1-2; D is undetermined. Deletions cut 2 bases from V and 6 bases from J, with 16 bases between. Germline V gives CDR1 MNHNS, CDR2 SASEGT. This CDR3 is 15 amino acids long. The CDR3 is CASSERLGRLNGYTF. The CDR3 DNA sequence: TGTGCCAGCAGTGAAAGGTTAGGCAGACTAAATGGCTACACCTTC.

The sample holds a few counts of this clone. This rearrangement joins TRBV7-3 to TRBJ2-3; TRBD1 matches 9 bases. V shed 8 bases and J 4 bases; nucleotides not matched to a gene: 10. The length of the CDR3 is 15 residues. Germline V gene sequence: CDR1 SGHTA, CDR2 FQGTGA. Here the CDR3 reads CASSTGTGWADTQYF. DNA for the CDR3: TGTGCCAGCTCAACCGGGACAGGGTGGGCAGATACGCAGTATTTT.

The chain carries TRBV30 and TRBJ2-1; TRBD2 matches 7 bases. CDR1 is GTSNPN, CDR2 SVGIG, per germline (reference sequence). The CDR3 is 14 amino acids. Unmatched junction bases numbered 8, after V lost 0 bases and J lost 9 bases. The CDR3 DNA sequence: TGTGCCTGGAGTGTAGCCGGGGGGATTCGTGAGCAGTTCTTC. Residues: CAWSVAGGIREQFF. The complete variable domain, with remaining parts taken from reference TRBV30 and TRBJ2-1, reads SQTIHQWPATLVQPVGSPLSLECTVEGTSNPNLYWYRQAAGRGLQLLFYSVGIGQISSEVPQNLSASRPQDRQFILSSKKLLLSDSGFYLCAWSVAGGIREQFFGPGTRLTVL.

The J gene is TRBJ1-2, the V gene TRBV30; weak D call: TRBD1 (6 bases). Germline V lookup: CDR1 GTSNPN, CDR2 SVGIG (reference sequence). The CDR3 is 15 amino acids. Trimming cost V 5 bases and J 0 bases, with 16 bases left between them. The CDR3 DNA reads as TGTGCCTGGGACACAGGGACAAGAGCTAACTATGGCTACACCTTC. This translates into CAWDTGTRANYGYTF.

This sequence joins TRBV13 and TRBJ2-1; D gene unclear. Trimming took off 8 bases at V and 12 bases at J, with 14 bases between the two ends. Germline V gene sequence: CDR1 PRHDT, CDR2 FYEKMQ (reference sequence). This CDR3 region has 11 residues. The CDR3 loop reads CASGNQLWQFF. In nucleotides, the CDR3 is TGTGCCAGCGGCAACCAGTTATGGCAGTTCTTC.